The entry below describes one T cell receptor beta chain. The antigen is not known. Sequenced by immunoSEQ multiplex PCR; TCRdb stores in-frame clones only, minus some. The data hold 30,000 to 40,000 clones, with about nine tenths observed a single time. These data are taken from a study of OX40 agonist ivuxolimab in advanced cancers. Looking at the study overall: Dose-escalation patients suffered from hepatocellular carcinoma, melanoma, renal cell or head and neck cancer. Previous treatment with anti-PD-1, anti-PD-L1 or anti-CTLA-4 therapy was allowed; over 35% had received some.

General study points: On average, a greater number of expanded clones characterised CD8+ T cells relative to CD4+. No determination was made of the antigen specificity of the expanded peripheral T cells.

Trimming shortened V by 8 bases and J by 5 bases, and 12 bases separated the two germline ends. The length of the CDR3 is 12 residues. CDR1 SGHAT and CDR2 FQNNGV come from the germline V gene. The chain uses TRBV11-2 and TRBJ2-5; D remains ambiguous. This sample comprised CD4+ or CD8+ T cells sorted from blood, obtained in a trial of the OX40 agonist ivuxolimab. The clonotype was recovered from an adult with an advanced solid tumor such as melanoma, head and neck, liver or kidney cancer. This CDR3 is CASSKMEETQYF. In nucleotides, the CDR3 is TGTGCCAGCTCTAAGATGGAGGAGACCCAGTACTTC.